The 27 T cell receptor beta chains below all came from one sample that was sequenced in a study of regulatory T cells in long-lasting Graves disease. HTBI primers from iRepertoire and Arm-PCR of CDR3 regions yielded the TCR beta libraries. One entry per CDR3 protein, called by TCRdb with MiXCR from the multiplex PCR reads. The table has approximately 440,000 distinct CDR3 sequences, under 20% seen once. Time point here: newly diagnosed GD, antithyroid drugs for less than 3 months. Generation of the TCR library employed RNA extracted from PBMCs. The same data also went into a second study, on T cells in Graves' hyperthyroidism and ophthalmopathy.

This material consisted of peripheral blood mononuclear cells (PBMCs), taken at new diagnosis, from a patient treated with antithyroid drugs. The receptors shown here come from a man between 35 and 55 years old with Graves disease.

J is TRBJ2-7 and V is TRBV20-1, with TRBD2 matching over 11 bases. From germline, CDR1 is DFQATT and CDR2 SNEGSKA (reference sequence). The length of the CDR3 is 16 residues. After removal of 4 bases from V and 7 bases from J, the junction contained 15 bases not matched to a gene. The CDR3 coding sequence is TGCAGTGCTATGGGGACTAGCGGATACCGAATTGGGGAGCAGTACTTC. Amino acid sequence: CSAMGTSGYRIGEQYF.

The gene calls are TRBV5-1 and TRBJ2-7; TRBD2 aligns across 15 bases. The CDR3 runs to 19 residues. Unmatched junction bases numbered 13, after V lost 3 bases and J lost 3 bases. The germline CDR1 and CDR2 sequences are SGHRS and YFSETQ. Here the CDR3 reads CASSWQGSGGLAGGYEQYF. The CDR3 DNA follows: TGCGCCAGCAGCTGGCAGGGGAGCGGGGGACTAGCGGGAGGCTACGAGCAGTACTTC.

V is TRBV7-2 and J is TRBJ2-5; TRBD2 agrees at 10 bases. CDR1 and CDR2 from the germline V gene are SGHTA and FQGNSA. The junction had 9 bases not matched to a gene; V was cut back by 4 bases and J by 1 base. This CDR3 has 17 residues. CDR3 in DNA: TGTGCCAGCAGCTCCAGAGGGGGACTAGCGTTCCAAGAGACCCAGTACTTC. This translates into CASSSRGGLAFQETQYF.

The sample holds a few counts of this clonotype. The CDR3 region has the DNA TGTGCCAGCAGAAACAGGGTCCAGCCCCAGCATTTT. Translating it yields CASRNRVQPQHF. V usage is TRBV6-1 and J usage is TRBJ1-5; maybe TRBD1 (6 bases). The length of the CDR3 is 12 residues. The germline V gene encodes CDR1 MNHNS and CDR2 SASEGT. V shed 6 bases and J shed 7 bases, with 10 bases lying between them.

This clonotype was detected ten times or more. The rearrangement joins TRBV28 to TRBJ2-7, with 9 bases matching TRBD2. The V segment lost 3 bases and the J segment 2 bases; nucleotides outside the gene matches: 8. The CDR3 runs 16 residues. CDR1 MDHEN and CDR2 SYDVKM come from the germline V gene. Here the CDR3 reads CASSLSSGIGTYEQYF. Written as DNA, the CDR3 is TGTGCCAGCAGTTTGTCTAGCGGGATTGGAACCTACGAGCAGTACTTC. Looking up the rest from reference TRBV28 and TRBJ2-7 gives the full variable domain: DVKVTQSSRYLVKRTGEKVFLECVQDMDHENMFWYRQDPGLGLRLIYFSYDVKMKEKGDIPEGYSVSREKKERFSLILESASTNQTSMYLCASSLSSGIGTYEQYFGPGTRLTVT.

About this clonotype itself: The CDR3 does not end in the conserved phenylalanine or tryptophan, so this is likely a read error. This chain connects TRBV24-1 to TRBJ2-7; D gene ambiguous. The germline V gene has CDR1 KGHDR and CDR2 SFDVKD. The ends were cut back, 2 bases at V and 0 bases at J, with 7 bases in the middle. The CDR3 covers 14 residues. CDR3 residues: CATSDYPNSYEQYL. DNA for the CDR3: TGTGCCACCAGTGATTACCCCAACTCCTACGAGCAGTACCTC.

There are many counts of this clonotype. This chain connects TRBV27 to TRBJ1-6; TRBD1 might be the D (5 bases). V lost 5 bases to trimming and J lost 0 bases, with 14 bases between them. CDR1 is MNHEY and CDR2 is SMNVEV in the germline V gene (reference sequence). This CDR3 comprises 17 residues. The CDR3 nucleotides read TGTGCCAGCAGTCCCTGGGTTGGGGGCTCCTATAATTCACCCCTCCACTTT. It codes for CASSPWVGGSYNSPLHF.

The chain carries TRBV13 and TRBJ1-2; 7 bases match TRBD1. The CDR3 has 13 residues. Germline values: CDR1 PRHDT, CDR2 FYEKMQ (reference sequence). Trimming took 4 bases from V and 6 from J; bases not matched to a gene: 5. The CDR3 nucleotides are TGTGCCAGCAGCTCCCGGACAGGAAATGGCTACACCTTC. This sequence encodes CASSSRTGNGYTF.

This clonotype was picked up many times. The chain links TRBV12-3 or TRBV12-4 to TRBJ2-3; no firm D call. The CDR3 covers 13 residues. Trimming removed 3 bases from V and 2 bases from J, with 6 bases in between. The chain's CDR3 is CASSFGNTDTQYF. The CDR3 DNA is TGTGCCAGCAGTTTCGGCAACACAGATACGCAGTATTTT.

The rearrangement uses TRBV20-1 and TRBJ1-2; 7 nucleotides match TRBD1. The junction had 1 base not matched to a gene; V was cut back by 2 bases and J by 4 bases. The CDR3 runs to 12 residues. CDR1 is DFQATT and CDR2 is SNEGSKA in the germline V gene (reference sequence). CDR3 protein: CSARPGGYGYTF. CDR3 nucleotide sequence: TGCAGTGCTAGACCAGGGGGCTATGGCTACACCTTC.

This clonotype occurred many times. The chain employs TRBV3-1 and TRBJ1-2, with TRBD1 matching over 8 bases. CDR3 size: 15 residues. Germline loops: CDR1 LGHDT, CDR2 YNNKEL (reference sequence). Trimming cost V 2 bases and J 4 bases; bases outside gene matches: 6. This CDR3 reads CASSQSPTGVYGYTF. CDR3 DNA sequence: TGTGCCAGCAGCCAATCCCCGACAGGGGTCTATGGCTACACCTTC. The variable domain in full, completed from reference TRBV3-1 and TRBJ1-2, reads DTAVSQTPKYLVTQMGNDKSIKCEQNLGHDTMYWYKQDSKKFLKIMFSYNNKELIINETVPNRFSPKSPDKAHLNLHINSLELGDSAVYFCASSQSPTGVYGYTFGSGTRLTVV.

This clonotype was counted many times. The genes are TRBV11-3 and TRBJ2-3; possible D gene TRBD2, 7 bases. Germline V CDR1 and CDR2: SGHNT, YENEEA. CDR3 length equals 15 residues. The V end was cut by 5 bases, the J end by 4 bases, with 16 bases between. CDR3 bases: TGTGCCAGCAGCAGTGAGGGGGGGCGACCAGATACGCAGTATTTT. It yields the protein CASSSEGGRPDTQYF.

CDR3 sequence: CASSYDLPGQGRGEQYF. Here the CDR3 DNA reads TGTGCCAGCAGTTACGACCTCCCGGGACAGGGGAGGGGCGAGCAGTACTTC. The chain has TRBV6-5 and TRBJ2-7; 10 bases align to TRBD1. Per the germline V gene, CDR1 is MNHEY and CDR2 is SVGAGI. The CDR3 has 17 residues. V shed 2 bases, J shed 6 bases, and the junction held 13 bases outside the gene matches.

This clonotype showed up just a few times. The gene calls are TRBV4-2 and TRBJ1-1; D remains ambiguous. Trimming shortened V by 1 base and J by 6 bases, and 6 bases separated the two germline ends. The germline V gene encodes CDR1 LGHNA and CDR2 YNFKEQ. The CDR3 sequence is 12 residues long. CDR3: CASSQVLSEAFF. The CDR3 nucleotides read TGTGCCAGCAGCCAAGTACTCTCTGAAGCTTTCTTT.

This clonotype was seen many times. V and J are TRBV20-1 and TRBJ2-7, with D possibly being TRBD2 (5 bases). The CDR3 runs 12 residues. Trimming took 3 bases from V and 1 from J, leaving 7 bases between them. CDR1 and CDR2 from the germline V gene are DFQATT and SNEGSKA (reference sequence). In nucleotides, the CDR3 is TGCAGTGCTAGGCGGACTTCCTACGAGCAGTACTTC. It codes for CSARRTSYEQYF.

This clonotype has ten or more counts. The DNA for the CDR3 is TGCGCCAGCAAGAGCGGGAGCACAGATACGCAGTATTTT. Its protein is CASKSGSTDTQYF. The chain carries TRBV5-1 and TRBJ2-3; D may be TRBD2 (6 bases). The V gene's germline CDR1 is SGHRS and CDR2 YFSETQ. V was pared by 6 bases and J by 0 bases, with 8 bases between. The CDR3 runs to 13 residues.

Concerning this clonotype: At one boundary the junction diverges from the germline segment, which might be a read error. J is TRBJ1-3 and V is TRBV4-1; 7 positions agree with TRBD1. Germline CDR1 is MGHRA and CDR2 is YSYEKL. The length of the CDR3 is 17 residues. The CDR3 DNA reads as TGTGCCAGCAGCCAAGGGGGCAGATCACCCTCTGGAAACACCATATATTTT. This gives the protein CASSQGGRSPSGNTIYF.

This clonotype was seen at least ten times. The J gene is TRBJ2-7, the V gene TRBV12-3 or TRBV12-4, with 10 bases identical to TRBD1. V lost 6 bases, J lost 4 bases, and 9 bases stayed unmatched. This CDR3 has 15 amino acids. CDR3 loop: CASSPTTGGRYEQYF. In DNA form, the CDR3 reads TGTGCCAGCAGCCCAACGACAGGGGGCAGATACGAGCAGTACTTC.

This clonotype was found many times. The chain uses TRBV10-1 and TRBJ2-7; D might be TRBD2 (6 bases). The V end was cut by 3 bases, the J end by 5 bases, with 14 bases between. Germline-derived CDR1 and CDR2 are WNHNN and SYGVQD (reference sequence). CDR3 size: 14 residues. CDR3 nucleotides: TGCGCCAGCAGTGAATCGGCAGGGAGGAACGAGCAGTACTTC. Translation gives CASSESAGRNEQYF.

As concerns this clonotype: This clone may be a read error of a much larger clone one base away. CDR3 region: CASSYSIAGEQYF. CDR3 in DNA: TGTGCCAGCAGTTACTCTATAGCCGGCGAGCAGTACTTC. The chain has TRBV6-5 and TRBJ2-7; D gene ambiguous. The CDR3 totals 13 residues. Per the germline V gene, CDR1 is MNHEY and CDR2 is SVGAGI. The V and J ends lost 0 bases and 6 bases respectively, with 9 bases between them.

Ten or more counts support this clonotype. The chain employs TRBV5-1 and TRBJ2-7, with 8 bases matching TRBD1. Looked up from germline, CDR1 is SGHRS and CDR2 is YFSETQ. V shed 7 bases, J shed 3 bases, and the junction held 12 bases outside the gene matches. This CDR3 is 15 amino acids long. The CDR3 region has the DNA TGCGCCAGCCAAAGGACAGGGTGGGAGATCTACGAGCAGTACTTC. Encoded protein: CASQRTGWEIYEQYF.

The chain employs TRBV6-1 and TRBJ2-3; D remains unclear. The V gene's germline CDR1 is MNHNS and CDR2 SASEGT. V was shortened by 6 bases and J by 4 bases, with 8 bases between the two germline ends. CDR3 size: 12 residues. CDR3 bases: TGTGCCAGCAGCGAAACCCCAGATACGCAGTATTTT. This codes for CASSETPDTQYF.

This clonotype was seen ten or more times. The chain carries TRBV11-1 and TRBJ2-1, with D possibly TRBD2 on 5 matching bases. The germline CDR1 and CDR2 sequences are SGHAT and FQDESV (reference sequence). Between the trimmed V and J ends, which lost 3 bases and 9 bases, there was a span of 15 bases. This CDR3 is built from 14 residues. CDR3 sequence (DNA): TGTGCCAGCAGCTTCTCGACCGGACTTATTGAGCAGTTCTTC. Translation gives CASSFSTGLIEQFF. Variable domain in full (rest from reference TRBV11-1 and TRBJ2-1): EAEVAQSPRYKITEKSQAVAFWCDPISGHATLYWYRQILGQGPELLVQFQDESVVDDSQLPKDRFSAERLKGVDSTLKIQPAELGDSAMYLCASSFSTGLIEQFFGPGTRLTVL.

This clonotype was recorded a few times. The chain is built from TRBV5-1 and TRBJ1-1, with D possibly TRBD1 on 5 matching bases. Trimming shortened V by 1 base and J by 0 bases, and 19 bases separated the two germline ends. The CDR3 sequence is 18 residues long. CDR1 and CDR2 from the germline V gene are SGHRS and YFSETQ. DNA for the CDR3: TGCGCCAGCAGCTTGCCGGGGGGAGCCAGGCCGTTGAACACTGAAGCTTTCTTT. This sequence encodes CASSLPGGARPLNTEAFF.

The V call is TRBV19, the J call TRBJ2-1; D is uncertain. CDR3 length equals 13 residues. CDR1 LNHDA and CDR2 SQIVND come from the germline V gene (reference sequence). Trimming removed 5 bases from V and 5 bases from J, with 10 bases in between. CDR3 coding DNA: TGTGCCAGTAGTCTCCGGGCAGACAATGAGCAGTTCTTC. It translates to CASSLRADNEQFF.

The chain recombines TRBV28 with TRBJ2-5; tentatively, D is TRBD1 (6 bases). This CDR3 region has 14 residues. Germline V CDR1 and CDR2: MDHEN, SYDVKM. The ends were cut back, 5 bases at V and 4 bases at J, with 14 bases in the middle. DNA for the CDR3: TGTGCCAGCAGTCTATCCCAGGGGCCAGAGACCCAGTACTTC. Its protein product is CASSLSQGPETQYF.

This clonotype was observed a few times. The chain uses TRBV14 and TRBJ2-1, with 8 bases lining up with TRBD1. The length of the CDR3 is 13 residues. CDR1 SGHDN and CDR2 FVKESK come from the germline V gene. J lost 4 bases, V lost 7 bases, and 3 bases had no gene match. The CDR3 protein is CASNRGRYNEQFF. DNA for the CDR3: TGTGCCAGCAACAGGGGGAGGTACAATGAGCAGTTCTTC.